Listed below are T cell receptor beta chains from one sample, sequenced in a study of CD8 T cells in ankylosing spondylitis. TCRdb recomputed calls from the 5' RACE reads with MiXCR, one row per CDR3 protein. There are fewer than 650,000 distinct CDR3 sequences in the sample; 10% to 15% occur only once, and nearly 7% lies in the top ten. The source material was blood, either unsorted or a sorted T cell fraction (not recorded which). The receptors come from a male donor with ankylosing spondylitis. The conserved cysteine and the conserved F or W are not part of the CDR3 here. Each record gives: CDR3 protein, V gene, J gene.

ASRKTSGRDEQF	TRBV6-1	TRBJ2-1
ASSPSGRQMDEQF	TRBV5-4	TRBJ2-1
SATGSAAKNIQY	TRBV20-1	TRBJ2-4
ASSLRMFTEAF	TRBV27	TRBJ1-1
ASSVAGGLKNEQF	TRBV27	TRBJ2-1
ASSQLGTGVGYT	TRBV4-1	TRBJ1-2
ATSRDFPTGGPDYEQY	TRBV15	TRBJ2-7
ASSFQGSRGYT	TRBV5-1	TRBJ1-2
ASRDRTGSDTQY	TRBV12-3/TRBV12-4	TRBJ2-3
ASSPTGVPETQY	TRBV3-1	TRBJ2-5
ASSPMDRSYEQY	TRBV18	TRBJ2-7
SAIPPRASSYEQY	TRBV20-1	TRBJ2-7
ASSYLQGETQY	TRBV5-6	TRBJ2-5
ASRGTGFTEAF	TRBV6-6	TRBJ1-1
ASSDLARGETQY	TRBV14	TRBJ2-5
ASSLDKAGELF	TRBV12-3/TRBV12-4	TRBJ2-2
ASSRDGGARLSEQY	TRBV5-1	TRBJ2-7
ASSFLRDSAYEQY	TRBV27	TRBJ2-7
ASSLEPRPDTQY	TRBV5-6	TRBJ2-3
ASSVQDLNEQF	TRBV9	TRBJ2-1
ASSLWGWEKLF	TRBV11-2	TRBJ1-4
AIILTGGVSYGYT	TRBV10-3	TRBJ1-2
ASSPHLTENTEAF	TRBV12-3/TRBV12-4	TRBJ1-1
ASSESQLFDEQF	TRBV10-1	TRBJ2-1
ASTGTNNEQF	TRBV28	TRBJ2-1
SARKAGTYNEQF	TRBV20-1	TRBJ2-1
ASSKDPGENIQY	TRBV18	TRBJ2-4
ASSLVATGDLFSGNTIY	TRBV5-1	TRBJ1-3
ASSQPSPGGENIQY	TRBV5-1	TRBJ2-4
ASSSFDRGANTEAF	TRBV27	TRBJ1-1
ASSLGAGQGNNEQF	TRBV7-8	TRBJ2-1
ASSFTAGVTEAF	TRBV5-1	TRBJ1-1
SAAYGTGSYNEQF	TRBV20-1	TRBJ2-1
ASSQGLAGIYEQY	TRBV7-9	TRBJ2-7
AISESRNEPGGYT	TRBV10-3	TRBJ1-2
ASSQLGGGELF	TRBV4-1	TRBJ2-2
ASTNGVAGVGDEQF	TRBV5-1	TRBJ2-1
ASSWTSGSYEQY	TRBV5-1	TRBJ2-7
ASSLPIQTGELF	TRBV7-9	TRBJ2-2
ASTLLTAISGNTIY	TRBV6-1	TRBJ1-3
SARDRLAGGAYEQY	TRBV20-1	TRBJ2-7
SANGGGSATDTQY	TRBV20-1	TRBJ2-3
ASSRASSWRGEQF	TRBV11-3	TRBJ2-1
ATSLDGNYGYT	TRBV24-1	TRBJ1-2
AISEGSGEYYNEQF	TRBV10-3	TRBJ2-1
ASSLGPGTMNTEAF	TRBV5-1	TRBJ1-1
ASYKAETQY	TRBV25-1	TRBJ2-5
ASSIRLAGADTQY	TRBV19	TRBJ2-3
AWSVGTTSGNTIY	TRBV30	TRBJ1-3
ASSLDRSEKLF	TRBV11-2	TRBJ1-4
ASSQGRLPYGYT	TRBV4-1	TRBJ1-2
ASTSYRGTGGHTEAF	TRBV12-3/TRBV12-4	TRBJ1-1
ASSRQLGTYNEQF	TRBV3-1	TRBJ2-1
ASSLMGHSSGNTIY	TRBV7-2	TRBJ1-3
ASGGPFTDTQY	TRBV2	TRBJ2-3
ASAGTGATGELF	TRBV5-4	TRBJ2-2